This T cell receptor (beta chain) was documented in a study of T cell responses to AZD1222 COVID-19 vaccine. About this clone: Antigen unknown.

General study results and limits: Two AZD1222 doses significantly raised spike-specific TCR breadth and depth over controls. Per reports, nearly half of all spike-specific TCRs target regions that are unmutated in variants.

The CDR3 has 12 amino acids. Germline V lookup: CDR1 SGHDN, CDR2 FVKESK. Trimming removed 2 bases at V and 8 bases at J, with 9 bases between. Produced via immunoSEQ multiplex PCR; TCRdb's table is partial and in-frame only. The sample lists about 56,000 clones; 80% to 90% were seen once. The input for sequencing was peripheral blood, taken on day 0 of AZD1222 vaccination. The source is an adult in good health. This chain links TRBV14 with TRBJ1-2; D remains ambiguous. The CDR3 DNA is TGTGCCAGCAGCCAATCTACATGGGGCTACACCTTC. Translated: CASSQSTWGYTF. The variable domain in full, with the rest retrieved from reference TRBV14 and TRBJ1-2, is EAGVTQFPSHSVIEKGQTVTLRCDPISGHDNLYWYRRVMGKEIKFLLHFVKESKQDESGMPNNRFLAERTGGTYSTLKVQPAELEDSGVYFCASSQSTWGYTFGSGTRLTVV.